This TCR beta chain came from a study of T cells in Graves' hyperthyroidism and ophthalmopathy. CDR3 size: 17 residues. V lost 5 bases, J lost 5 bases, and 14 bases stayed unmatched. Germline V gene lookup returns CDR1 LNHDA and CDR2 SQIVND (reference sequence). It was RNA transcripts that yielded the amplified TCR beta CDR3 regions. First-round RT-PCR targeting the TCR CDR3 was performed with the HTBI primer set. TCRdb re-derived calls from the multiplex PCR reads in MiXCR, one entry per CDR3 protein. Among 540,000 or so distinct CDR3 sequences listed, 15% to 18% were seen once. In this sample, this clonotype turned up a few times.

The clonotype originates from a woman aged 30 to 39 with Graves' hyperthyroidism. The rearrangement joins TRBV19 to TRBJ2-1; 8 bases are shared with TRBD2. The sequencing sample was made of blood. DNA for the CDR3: TGTGCCAGTAGTGCCTCACAGCGGGAGCTACTAAACAATGAGCAGTTCTTC. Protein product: CASSASQRELLNNEQFF.